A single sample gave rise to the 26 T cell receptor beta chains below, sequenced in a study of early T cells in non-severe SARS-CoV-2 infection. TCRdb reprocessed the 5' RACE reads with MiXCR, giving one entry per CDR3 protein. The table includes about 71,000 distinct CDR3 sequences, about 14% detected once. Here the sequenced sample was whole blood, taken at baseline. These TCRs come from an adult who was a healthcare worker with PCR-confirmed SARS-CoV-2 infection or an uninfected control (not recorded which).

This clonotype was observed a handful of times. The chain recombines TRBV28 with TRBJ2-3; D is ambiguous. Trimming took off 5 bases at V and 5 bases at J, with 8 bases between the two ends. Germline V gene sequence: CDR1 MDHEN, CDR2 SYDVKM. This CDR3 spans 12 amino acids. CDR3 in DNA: TGTGCCAGCAGTCCATCTGTAGATACGCAGTATTTT. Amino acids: CASSPSVDTQYF.

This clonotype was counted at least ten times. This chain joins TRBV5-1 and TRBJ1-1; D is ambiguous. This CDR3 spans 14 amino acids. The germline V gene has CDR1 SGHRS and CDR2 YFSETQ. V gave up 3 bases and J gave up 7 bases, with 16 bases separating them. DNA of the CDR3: TGCGCCAGCAGCTCCCTTTTCGAGGCCGGTGAAGCTTTCTTT. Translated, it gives CASSSLFEAGEAFF.

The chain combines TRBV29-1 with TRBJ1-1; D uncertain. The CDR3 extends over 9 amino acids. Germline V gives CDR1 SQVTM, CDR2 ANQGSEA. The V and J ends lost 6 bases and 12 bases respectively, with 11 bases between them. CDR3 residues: CSVTEESFF. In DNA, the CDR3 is TGCAGCGTAACAGAGGAATCTTTCTTT.

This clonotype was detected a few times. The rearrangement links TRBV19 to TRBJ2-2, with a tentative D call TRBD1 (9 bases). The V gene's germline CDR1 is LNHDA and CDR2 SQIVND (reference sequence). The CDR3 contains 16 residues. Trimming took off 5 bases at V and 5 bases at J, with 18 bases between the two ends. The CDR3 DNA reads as TGTGCCAGTAGTCGGGGGGGACAGGGACGTACCGGGGAGCTGTTTTTT. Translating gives CASSRGGQGRTGELFF.

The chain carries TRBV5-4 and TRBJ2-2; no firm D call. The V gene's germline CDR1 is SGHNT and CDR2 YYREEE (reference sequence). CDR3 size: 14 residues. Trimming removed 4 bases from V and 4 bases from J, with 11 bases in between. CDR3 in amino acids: CASSPDLGTGELFF. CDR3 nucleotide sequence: TGTGCCAGCAGCCCTGACCTAGGCACCGGGGAGCTGTTTTTT.

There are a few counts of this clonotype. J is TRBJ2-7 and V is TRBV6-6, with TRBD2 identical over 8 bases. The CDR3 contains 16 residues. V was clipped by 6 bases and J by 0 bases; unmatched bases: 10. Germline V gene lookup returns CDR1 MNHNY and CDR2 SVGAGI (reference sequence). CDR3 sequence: CASSYGVAGTSYEQYF. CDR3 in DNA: TGTGCCAGCAGCTACGGGGTAGCGGGGACCTCCTACGAGCAGTACTTC.

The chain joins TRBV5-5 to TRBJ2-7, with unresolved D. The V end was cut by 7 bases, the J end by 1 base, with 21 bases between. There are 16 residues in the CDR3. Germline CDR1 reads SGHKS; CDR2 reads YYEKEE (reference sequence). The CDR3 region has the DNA TGTGCCAGCGGAGACCCACCCGAGACACCTTCCTACGAGCAGTACTTC. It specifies CASGDPPETPSYEQYF.

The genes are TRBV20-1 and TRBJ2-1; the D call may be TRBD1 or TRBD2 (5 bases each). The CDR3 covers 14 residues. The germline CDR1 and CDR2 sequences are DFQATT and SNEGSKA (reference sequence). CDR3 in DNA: TGCAGATTAGTCCGGGACGGGCTAACAAATGAGCAGTTCTTC. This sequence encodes CRLVRDGLTNEQFF.

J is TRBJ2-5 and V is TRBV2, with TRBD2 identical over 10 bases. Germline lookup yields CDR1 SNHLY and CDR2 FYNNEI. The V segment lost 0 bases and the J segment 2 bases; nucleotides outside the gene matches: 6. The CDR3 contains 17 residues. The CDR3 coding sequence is TGTGCCAGCAGTGAAGCCCCCCTAGCGGGAGCTCAAGAGACCCAGTACTTC. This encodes CASSEAPLAGAQETQYF.

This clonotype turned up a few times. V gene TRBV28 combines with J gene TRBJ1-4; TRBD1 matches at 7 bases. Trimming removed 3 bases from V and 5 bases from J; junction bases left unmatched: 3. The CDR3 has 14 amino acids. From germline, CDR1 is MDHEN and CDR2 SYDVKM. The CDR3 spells CASSLVTGNEKLFF. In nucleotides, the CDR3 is TGTGCCAGCAGTTTGGTGACAGGGAATGAAAAACTGTTTTTT. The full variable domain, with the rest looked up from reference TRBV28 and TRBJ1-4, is DVKVTQSSRYLVKRTGEKVFLECVQDMDHENMFWYRQDPGLGLRLIYFSYDVKMKEKGDIPEGYSVSREKKERFSLILESASTNQTSMYLCASSLVTGNEKLFFGSGTQLSVL.

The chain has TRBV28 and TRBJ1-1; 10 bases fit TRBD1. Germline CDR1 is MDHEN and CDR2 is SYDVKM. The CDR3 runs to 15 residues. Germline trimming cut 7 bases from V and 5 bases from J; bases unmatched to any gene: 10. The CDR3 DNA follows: TGTGCCAGCACCCCCCTTCCGGGACAGGGGACTGAAGCTTTCTTT. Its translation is CASTPLPGQGTEAFF.

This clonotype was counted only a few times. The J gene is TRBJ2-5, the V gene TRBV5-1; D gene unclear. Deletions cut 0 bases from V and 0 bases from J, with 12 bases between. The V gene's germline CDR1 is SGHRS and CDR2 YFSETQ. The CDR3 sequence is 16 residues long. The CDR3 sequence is CASSLGFGSYQETQYF. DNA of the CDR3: TGCGCCAGCAGCTTGGGGTTCGGCAGTTACCAAGAGACCCAGTACTTC.

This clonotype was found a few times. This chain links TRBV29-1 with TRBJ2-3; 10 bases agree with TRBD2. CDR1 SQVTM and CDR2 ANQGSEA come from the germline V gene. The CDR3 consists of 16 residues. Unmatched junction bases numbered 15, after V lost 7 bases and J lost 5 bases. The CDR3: CSAGKGAGGPGDTQYF. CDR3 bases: TGCAGCGCTGGAAAGGGAGCGGGAGGGCCCGGAGATACGCAGTATTTT.

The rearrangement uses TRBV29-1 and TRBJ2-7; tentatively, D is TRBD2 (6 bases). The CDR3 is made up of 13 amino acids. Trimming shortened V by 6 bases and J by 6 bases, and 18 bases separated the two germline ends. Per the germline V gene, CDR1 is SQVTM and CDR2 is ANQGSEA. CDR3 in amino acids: CSVLRDSRGEQYF. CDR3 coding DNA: TGCAGCGTCCTGCGGGACTCACGGGGCGAGCAGTACTTC.

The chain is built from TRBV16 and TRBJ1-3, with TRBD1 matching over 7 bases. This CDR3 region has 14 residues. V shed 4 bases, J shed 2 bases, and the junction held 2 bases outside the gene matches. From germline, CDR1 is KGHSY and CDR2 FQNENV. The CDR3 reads CASSPQGAGNTIYF. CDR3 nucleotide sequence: TGTGCCAGCAGCCCGCAGGGGGCTGGAAACACCATATATTTT.

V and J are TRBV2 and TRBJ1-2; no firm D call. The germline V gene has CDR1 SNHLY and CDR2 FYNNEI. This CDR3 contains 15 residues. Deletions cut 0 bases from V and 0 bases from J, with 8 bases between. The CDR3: CASSEAVGPNYGYTF. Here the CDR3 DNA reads TGTGCCAGCAGTGAAGCAGTAGGCCCTAACTATGGCTACACCTTC. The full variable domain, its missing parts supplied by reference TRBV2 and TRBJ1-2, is EPEVTQTPSHQVTQMGQEVILRCVPISNHLYFYWYRQILGQKVEFLVSFYNNEISEKSEIFDDQFSVERPDGSNFTLKIRSTKLEDSAMYFCASSEAVGPNYGYTFGSGTRLTVV.

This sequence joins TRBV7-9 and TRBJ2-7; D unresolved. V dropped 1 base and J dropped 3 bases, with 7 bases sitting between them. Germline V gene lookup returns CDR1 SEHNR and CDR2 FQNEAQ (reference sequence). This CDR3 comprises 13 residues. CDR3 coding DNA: TGTGCCAGCAGCTTAGGGGTAGTCTACGAGCAGTACTTC. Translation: CASSLGVVYEQYF. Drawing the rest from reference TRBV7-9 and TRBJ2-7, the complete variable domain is DTGVSQNPRHKITKRGQNVTFRCDPISEHNRLYWYRQTLGQGPEFLTYFQNEAQLEKSRLLSDRFSAERPKGSFSTLEIQRTEQGDSAMYLCASSLGVVYEQYFGPGTRLTVT.

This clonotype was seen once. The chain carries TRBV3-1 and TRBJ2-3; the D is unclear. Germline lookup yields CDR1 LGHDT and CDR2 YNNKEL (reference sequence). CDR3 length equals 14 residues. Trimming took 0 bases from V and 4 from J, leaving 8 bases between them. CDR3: CASSQDRVADTQYF. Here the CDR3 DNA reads TGTGCCAGCAGCCAAGATCGGGTGGCAGATACGCAGTATTTT.

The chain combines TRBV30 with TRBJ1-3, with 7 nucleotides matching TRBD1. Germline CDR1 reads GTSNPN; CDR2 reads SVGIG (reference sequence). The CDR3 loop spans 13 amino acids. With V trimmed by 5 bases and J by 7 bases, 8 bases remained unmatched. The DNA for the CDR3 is TGTGCCTGGTCCCCGGGACAGCTTAACACCATATATTTT. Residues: CAWSPGQLNTIYF.

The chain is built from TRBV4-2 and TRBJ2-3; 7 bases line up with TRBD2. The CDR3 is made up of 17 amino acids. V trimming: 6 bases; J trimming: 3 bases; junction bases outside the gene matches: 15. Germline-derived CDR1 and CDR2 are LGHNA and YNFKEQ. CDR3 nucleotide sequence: TGTGCCAGCAGGAAAGCGGGAACGTCAAGCGGGACAGATACGCAGTATTTT. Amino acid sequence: CASRKAGTSSGTDTQYF.

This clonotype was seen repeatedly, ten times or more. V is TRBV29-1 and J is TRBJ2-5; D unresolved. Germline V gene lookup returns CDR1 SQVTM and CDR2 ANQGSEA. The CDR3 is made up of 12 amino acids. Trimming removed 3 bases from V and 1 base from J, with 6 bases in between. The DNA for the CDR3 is TGCAGCGTTGACCATGGCCAAGAGACCCAGTACTTC. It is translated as CSVDHGQETQYF.

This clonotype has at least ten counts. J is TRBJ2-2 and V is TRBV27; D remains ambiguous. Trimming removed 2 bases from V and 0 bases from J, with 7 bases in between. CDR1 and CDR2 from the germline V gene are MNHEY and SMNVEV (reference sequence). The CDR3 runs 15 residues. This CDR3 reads CASSLLSTNTGELFF. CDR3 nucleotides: TGTGCCAGCAGTTTACTCAGCACGAACACCGGGGAGCTGTTTTTT.

This CDR3 is CASWTSGYEQYF. CDR3 in DNA: TGTGCCAGCTGGACTAGCGGCTACGAGCAGTACTTC. The chain recombines TRBV27 with TRBJ2-7; the match to TRBD2 covers 10 bases. The CDR3 length is 12 residues. The V segment lost 8 bases and the J segment 3 bases; nucleotides outside the gene matches: 1. Per germline, CDR1 MNHEY and CDR2 SMNVEV (reference sequence).

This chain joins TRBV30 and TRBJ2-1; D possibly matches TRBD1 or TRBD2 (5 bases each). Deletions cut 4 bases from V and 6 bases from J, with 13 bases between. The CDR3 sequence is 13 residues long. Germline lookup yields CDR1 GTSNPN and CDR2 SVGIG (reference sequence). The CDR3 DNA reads TGTGCCTGGAATCAGGGACGCGCCAATGAGCAGTTCTTC. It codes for CAWNQGRANEQFF.

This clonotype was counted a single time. This chain's CDR3 is CASRVGSGRYNEQFF. The CDR3 nucleotides read TGTGCCAGCCGAGTCGGAAGCGGCCGTTACAATGAGCAGTTCTTC. J is TRBJ2-1 and V is TRBV6-1; tentatively, D is TRBD2 (5 bases). Trimming shortened V by 8 bases and J by 4 bases, and 18 bases separated the two germline ends. CDR3 length: 15 amino acids. Germline V lookup: CDR1 MNHNS, CDR2 SASEGT.

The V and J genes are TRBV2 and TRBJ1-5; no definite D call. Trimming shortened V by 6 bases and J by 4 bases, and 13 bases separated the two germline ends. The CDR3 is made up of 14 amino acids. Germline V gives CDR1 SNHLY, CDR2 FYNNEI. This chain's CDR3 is CASSGQALNQPQHF. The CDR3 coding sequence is TGTGCCAGCAGCGGGCAGGCCCTGAATCAGCCCCAGCATTTT.